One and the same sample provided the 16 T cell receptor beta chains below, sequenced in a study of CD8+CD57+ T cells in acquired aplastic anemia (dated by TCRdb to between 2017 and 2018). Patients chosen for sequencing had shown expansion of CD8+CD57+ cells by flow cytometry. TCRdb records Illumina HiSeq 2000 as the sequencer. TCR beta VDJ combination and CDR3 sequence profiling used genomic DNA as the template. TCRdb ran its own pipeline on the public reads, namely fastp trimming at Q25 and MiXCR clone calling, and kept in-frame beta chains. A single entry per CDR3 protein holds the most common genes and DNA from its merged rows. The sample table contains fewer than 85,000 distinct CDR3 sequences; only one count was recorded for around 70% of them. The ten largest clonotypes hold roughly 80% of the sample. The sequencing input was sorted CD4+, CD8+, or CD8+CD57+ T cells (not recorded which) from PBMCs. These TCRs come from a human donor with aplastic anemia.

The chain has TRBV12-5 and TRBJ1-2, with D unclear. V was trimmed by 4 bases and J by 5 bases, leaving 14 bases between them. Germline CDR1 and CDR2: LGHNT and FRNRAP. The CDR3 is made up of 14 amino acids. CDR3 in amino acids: CASGSPLTAYGYTF. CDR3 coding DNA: TGTGCTAGTGGTTCTCCACTGACGGCGTATGGCTACACCTTC. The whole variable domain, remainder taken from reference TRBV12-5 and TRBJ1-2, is DARVTQTPRHKVTEMGQEVTMRCQPILGHNTVFWYRQTMMQGLELLAYFRNRAPLDDSGMPKDRFSAEMPDATLATLKIQPSEPRDSAVYFCASGSPLTAYGYTFGSGTRLTVV.

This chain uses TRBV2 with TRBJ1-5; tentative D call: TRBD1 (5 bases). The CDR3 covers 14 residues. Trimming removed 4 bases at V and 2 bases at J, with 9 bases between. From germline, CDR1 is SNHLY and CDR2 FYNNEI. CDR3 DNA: TGTGCCAGCAGTGTGGGGCAGGGCAATCAGCCCCAGCATTTT. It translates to CASSVGQGNQPQHF.

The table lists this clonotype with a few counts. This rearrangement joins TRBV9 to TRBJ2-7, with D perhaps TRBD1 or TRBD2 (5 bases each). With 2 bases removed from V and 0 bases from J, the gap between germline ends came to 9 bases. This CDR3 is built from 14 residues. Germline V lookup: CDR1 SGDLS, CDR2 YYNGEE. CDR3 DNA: TGTGCCAGCAGCGTGGGGACGGCCTCCTACGAGCAGTACTTC. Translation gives CASSVGTASYEQYF.

The chain's CDR3 is CATSDWNQGRDDEQFF. CDR3 in DNA: TGTGCCACCAGTGATTGGAACCAGGGGAGGGACGATGAGCAGTTCTTC. This chain joins TRBV24-1 and TRBJ2-1; D perhaps matches TRBD2 (7 bases). Germline-derived CDR1 and CDR2 are KGHDR and SFDVKD. The CDR3 consists of 16 residues. V lost 2 bases to trimming and J lost 8 bases, with 18 bases between them.

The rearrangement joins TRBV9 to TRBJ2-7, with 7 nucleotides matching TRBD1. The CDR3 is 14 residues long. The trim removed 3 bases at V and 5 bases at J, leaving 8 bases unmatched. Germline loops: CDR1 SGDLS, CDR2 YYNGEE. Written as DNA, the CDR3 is TGTGCCAGCAGCGCTACAGGGGTAATTAACGAGCAGTACTTC. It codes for CASSATGVINEQYF.

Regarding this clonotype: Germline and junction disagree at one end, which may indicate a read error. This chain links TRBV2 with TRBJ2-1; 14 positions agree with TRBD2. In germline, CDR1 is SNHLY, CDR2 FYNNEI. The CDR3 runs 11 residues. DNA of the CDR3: TGTGCCAGCAGTGTAGGGACTAGCGGGGGATTC. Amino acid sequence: CASSVGTSGGF.

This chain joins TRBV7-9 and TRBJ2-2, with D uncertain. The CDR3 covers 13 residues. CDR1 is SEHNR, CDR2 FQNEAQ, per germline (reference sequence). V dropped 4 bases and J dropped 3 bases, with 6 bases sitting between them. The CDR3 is CASSSFYTGELFF. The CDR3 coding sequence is TGTGCCAGCAGCTCCTTCTACACCGGGGAGCTGTTTTTT.

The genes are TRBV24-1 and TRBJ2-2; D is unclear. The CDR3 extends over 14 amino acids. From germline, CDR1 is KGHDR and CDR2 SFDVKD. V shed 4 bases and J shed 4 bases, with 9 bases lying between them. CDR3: CATSETAGTGELFF. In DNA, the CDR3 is TGTGCCACCAGTGAGACGGCCGGCACCGGGGAGCTGTTTTTT.

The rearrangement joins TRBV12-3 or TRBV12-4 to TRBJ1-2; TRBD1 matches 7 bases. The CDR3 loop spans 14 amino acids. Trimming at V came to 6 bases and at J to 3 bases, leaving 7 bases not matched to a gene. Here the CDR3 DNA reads TGTGCCAGCAGCCAAAGCGACAGGGACTATGGCTACACCTTC. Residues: CASSQSDRDYGYTF.

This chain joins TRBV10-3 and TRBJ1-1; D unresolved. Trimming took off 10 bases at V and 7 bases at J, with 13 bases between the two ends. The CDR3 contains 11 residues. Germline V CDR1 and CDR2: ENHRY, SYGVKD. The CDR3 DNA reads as TGTGCCAGCACCCAGACCATTGAAGCTTTCTTT. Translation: CASTQTIEAFF.

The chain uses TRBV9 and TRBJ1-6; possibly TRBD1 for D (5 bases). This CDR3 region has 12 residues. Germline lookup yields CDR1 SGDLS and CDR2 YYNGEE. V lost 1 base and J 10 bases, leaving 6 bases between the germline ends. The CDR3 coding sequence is TGTGCCAGCAGCGTACAGGGATCACCCCTCCACTTT. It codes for CASSVQGSPLHF.

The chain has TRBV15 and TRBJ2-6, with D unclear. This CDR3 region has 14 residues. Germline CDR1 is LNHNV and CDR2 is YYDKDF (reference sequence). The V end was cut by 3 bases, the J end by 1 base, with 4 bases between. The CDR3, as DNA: TGTGCCACCAGCAGGGCATCTGGGGCCAACGTCCTGACTTTC. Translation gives CATSRASGANVLTF.

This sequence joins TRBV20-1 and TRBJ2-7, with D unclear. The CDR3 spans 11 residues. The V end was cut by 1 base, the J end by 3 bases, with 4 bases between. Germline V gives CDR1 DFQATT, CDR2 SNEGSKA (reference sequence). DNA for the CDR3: TGCAGTGCTAGAGGGGGCTACGAGCAGTACTTC. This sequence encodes CSARGGYEQYF.

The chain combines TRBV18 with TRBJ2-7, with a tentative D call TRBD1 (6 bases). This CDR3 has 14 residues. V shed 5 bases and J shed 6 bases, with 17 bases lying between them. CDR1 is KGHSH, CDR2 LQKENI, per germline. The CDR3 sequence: CASSFQGNWGEQYF. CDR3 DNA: TGTGCCAGCTCATTTCAGGGGAATTGGGGCGAGCAGTACTTC.

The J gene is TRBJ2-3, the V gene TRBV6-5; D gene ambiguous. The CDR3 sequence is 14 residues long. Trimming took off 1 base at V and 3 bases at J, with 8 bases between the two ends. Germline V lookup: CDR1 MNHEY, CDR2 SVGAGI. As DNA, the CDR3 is TGTGCCAGCAGTTACTATCCCGGGACAGATACGCAGTATTTT. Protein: CASSYYPGTDTQYF.

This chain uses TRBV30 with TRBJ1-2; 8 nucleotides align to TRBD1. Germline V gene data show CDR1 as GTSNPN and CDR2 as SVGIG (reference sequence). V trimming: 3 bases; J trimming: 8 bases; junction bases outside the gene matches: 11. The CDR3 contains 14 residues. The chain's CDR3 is CAWRPGTGPAGYTF. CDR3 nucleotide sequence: TGTGCCTGGAGGCCGGGGACAGGACCGGCCGGCTACACCTTC.